Below are 11 T cell receptor beta chains sequenced from a single sample in a study of T cell responses to AZD1222 COVID-19 vaccine. Assay used: immunoSEQ multiplex PCR; TCRdb lists only in-frame clones, some missing. Among 100,000 to 150,000 clones, 91% were seen once, and the ten largest hold approximately 2.5%. The sequenced sample was peripheral blood, obtained on day 0 of AZD1222 vaccination. These receptors came from an adult in good health.

This chain joins TRBV2 and TRBJ1-2; maybe TRBD1 (5 bases). The CDR3 sequence is 14 residues long. Germline-derived CDR1 and CDR2 are SNHLY and FYNNEI. The ends were cut back, 2 bases at V and 2 bases at J, with 9 bases in the middle. As DNA, the CDR3 is TGTGCCAGCAGTGAACAGGGCCAAAACTATGGCTACACCTTC. This codes for CASSEQGQNYGYTF.

The chain combines TRBV6-5 with TRBJ1-6, with 7 bases identical to TRBD1. Germline V gives CDR1 MNHEY, CDR2 SVGAGI. The trim removed 7 bases at V and 5 bases at J, leaving 8 bases unmatched. The CDR3 length is 15 residues. The CDR3 DNA reads TGTGCCAGCACTCGGGATGGGACAGATAATTCACCCCTCCACTTT. It codes for CASTRDGTDNSPLHF.

This clone was counted once. The chain combines TRBV5-1 with TRBJ1-2; D remains unclear. Germline V lookup: CDR1 SGHRS, CDR2 YFSETQ. This CDR3 contains 13 residues. V gave up 4 bases and J gave up 6 bases, with 13 bases separating them. CDR3 coding DNA: TGCGCCAGCAGCCCCCGCAGCGTGGATGGCTACACCTTC. Residues: CASSPRSVDGYTF.

This clone occurred once. The V call is TRBV9, the J call TRBJ2-1; 10 positions agree with TRBD2. The CDR3 covers 17 residues. With V trimmed by 5 bases and J by 3 bases, 11 bases remained unmatched. Germline loops: CDR1 SGDLS, CDR2 YYNGEE. CDR3 sequence reads: CASSRTSGATDYNEQFF. CDR3 coding DNA: TGTGCCAGCAGTAGGACTAGCGGAGCGACCGACTACAATGAGCAGTTCTTC.

The J gene is TRBJ1-5, the V gene TRBV5-5; 10 bases are shared with TRBD1. CDR1 and CDR2 (germline): SGHKS, YYEKEE (reference sequence). The length of the CDR3 is 17 residues. Trimming took 0 bases from V and 2 from J; bases not matched to a gene: 5. The CDR3 DNA sequence: TGTGCCAGCAGCTTGGCCGGGGACAGGGGAGGCAATCAGCCCCAGCATTTT. As protein: CASSLAGDRGGNQPQHF.

This clone has only a few counts. The V and J genes are TRBV10-3 and TRBJ2-1; TRBD2 is a possible D gene (6 bases). V was pared by 4 bases and J by 6 bases, with 13 bases between. This CDR3 contains 14 residues. From germline, CDR1 is ENHRY and CDR2 SYGVKD. The CDR3 protein is CAISAGTHPNEQFF. CDR3 sequence (DNA): TGTGCCATCAGTGCGGGGACTCACCCCAATGAGCAGTTCTTC.

The chain employs TRBV6-2 or TRBV6-3 and TRBJ2-7, with D tentatively TRBD2 (6 bases). The CDR3 length is 16 residues. The germline V gene encodes CDR1 MNHEY and CDR2 SVGEGT. The V end was cut by 0 bases, the J end by 3 bases, with 15 bases between. CDR3 residues: CASSYSTGAGNYEQYF. The CDR3 DNA reads as TGTGCCAGCAGTTACTCTACGGGAGCGGGCAACTACGAGCAGTACTTC.

The chain couples TRBV24-1 to TRBJ1-2; D is unclear. Trimming stripped 5 bases from V and 4 bases from J, with 13 bases between. This CDR3 comprises 14 residues. Germline CDR1 reads KGHDR; CDR2 reads SFDVKD. The CDR3: CATSGQRTSYGYTF. The CDR3 region has the DNA TGTGCCACCAGTGGGCAGAGAACCAGCTATGGCTACACCTTC.

This rearrangement joins TRBV6-2 or TRBV6-3 to TRBJ2-7; 7 nucleotides line up with TRBD1. This CDR3 spans 19 amino acids. The V segment lost 0 bases and the J segment 3 bases; nucleotides outside the gene matches: 17. Looked up from germline, CDR1 is MNHEY and CDR2 is SVGEGT. This CDR3 is CASSYSTTGAYSALYEQYF. CDR3 DNA sequence: TGTGCCAGCAGTTACTCGACCACAGGGGCGTATAGTGCCCTCTACGAGCAGTACTTC.

This sequence joins TRBV7-9 and TRBJ1-4; TRBD1 is a possible D gene (5 bases). The CDR3 sequence is 15 residues long. The germline V gene encodes CDR1 SEHNR and CDR2 FQNEAQ (reference sequence). Deletions cut 6 bases from V and 8 bases from J, with 19 bases between. In DNA form, the CDR3 reads TGTGCCAGCAGTTTTGGGCCTCGGAAGGGGGAAAAACTGTTTTTT. Protein: CASSFGPRKGEKLFF.

CDR3 DNA sequence: TGTGCCAGCAGCCGTGACTACGCCACAGATACGCAGTATTTT. Encoded protein: CASSRDYATDTQYF. V is TRBV14 and J is TRBJ2-3; tentative D call: TRBD2 (5 bases). Trimming stripped 4 bases from V and 2 bases from J, with 10 bases between. Germline CDR1 is SGHDN and CDR2 is FVKESK. CDR3 size: 14 residues.